The 2 T cell receptor beta chains reported below all come from one sample, sequenced in a study of blood T cells in healthy people across ages. Using a J-beta primer mix together with a sample-barcoded 5' primer, a second PCR was run for roughly 6 to 12 cycles. Using its own MiXCR run on the 5' RACE reads, TCRdb lists one record per CDR3 protein. The repertoire includes more than 900,000 distinct CDR3 sequences, about 27% of them detected once, and roughly 10% sits in the top ten. This sample was also put to use in a study of T cells of mothers and their children.

The source material was blood. The receptors come from a woman aged 40 to 49 in good health.

With regard to this clonotype: This may stem from a read error, because a much larger clone lies one nucleotide away. The V gene is TRBV11-2, the J gene TRBJ2-4; 10 bases are shared with TRBD2. Trimming cost V 1 base and J 13 bases; bases outside gene matches: 22. Germline-derived CDR1 and CDR2 are SGHAT and FQNNGV. This CDR3 comprises 19 residues. The CDR3 DNA reads as TGTGCCAGCAGCTTAGGGATTAGCGGGGGGTCCACGGGTTACAATGAGCAGTACTTC. Encoded protein: CASSLGISGGSTGYNEQYF.

This clonotype was seen repeatedly, ten times or more. This chain uses TRBV20-1 with TRBJ1-2, with D maybe TRBD1 (6 bases). Trimming stripped 6 bases from V and 4 bases from J, with 12 bases between. CDR1 and CDR2 from the germline V gene are DFQATT and SNEGSKA (reference sequence). The CDR3 is 12 amino acids. In DNA form, the CDR3 reads TGCAGTGCCGAGGGGGTTACCTATGGCTACACCTTC. The encoded protein is CSAEGVTYGYTF.